The 29 T cell receptor beta chains below were found in one sample sequenced in a study of Graves' ophthalmopathy and Graves' hyperthyroidism (dated by TCRdb to the late 2010s). Sequencer: Illumina HiSeq 2000. For repertoire sequencing, TCR beta CDR3 regions were amplified from RNA transcripts. A first-round RT-PCR used HTBI primers with the Qiagen OneStep RT-PCR kit, followed by a second-round multiplex PCR, size selection and purification. The public reads were quality trimmed at Q25 with fastp and then assembled into clones with MiXCR by TCRdb, keeping productive beta chains. Every distinct CDR3 protein forms one entry, paired with its most common genes and DNA. Present in this sample are 740,000 or so distinct CDR3 sequences, about 44% of which were seen just once. The ten largest account for 44% of the sample. Sequencing used peripheral blood. The receptors were gathered from an adult man with Graves' ophthalmopathy.

A note on this clonotype: Because the CDR3 is missing its conserved closing phenylalanine or tryptophan, this is likely a read error. It is unclear where the CDR3 begins or ends on the DNA, so no DNA is shown, and the CDR3 is as TCRdb lists it. The CDR3 loop reads CASSAVGDRFPEASL. The V gene is TRBV9, the J gene TRBJ1-1; the table's D call, TRBD1, was not checked against the DNA. The CDR3 spans 15 residues, counting both ends. Germline CDR1 is SGDLS and CDR2 is YYNGEE.

The chain joins TRBV15 to TRBJ2-7; D is possibly TRBD1 or TRBD2 (5 bases each). The V and J ends lost 0 bases and 2 bases respectively, with 11 bases between them. This CDR3 has 15 residues. Germline V gene data show CDR1 as LNHNV and CDR2 as YYDKDF (reference sequence). CDR3 residues: CATSRDPRGPYEQYF. The CDR3 nucleotides are TGTGCCACCAGCAGAGATCCTCGGGGCCCCTACGAGCAGTACTTC.

The chain couples TRBV20-1 to TRBJ2-5; 11 bases match TRBD1. Per the germline V gene, CDR1 is DFQATT and CDR2 is SNEGSKA (reference sequence). CDR3 size: 19 residues. After removal of 5 bases from V and 7 bases from J, the junction contained 24 bases not matched to a gene. The CDR3 protein is CSAPDRGRNRLRGIGTQYF. The CDR3 region has the DNA TGCAGTGCTCCGGACAGGGGGCGGAATCGTCTCCGGGGAATTGGGACCCAGTACTTC.

The chain recombines TRBV2 with TRBJ2-7; maybe TRBD1 (6 bases). Germline-derived CDR1 and CDR2 are SNHLY and FYNNEI. V lost 6 bases to trimming and J lost 4 bases, with 22 bases between them. This CDR3 spans 16 amino acids. The CDR3 DNA reads TGTGCCAGCAGCCAAGATTTGGGCGTCAGGGGATACGAGCAGTACTTC. Translating gives CASSQDLGVRGYEQYF.

The chain employs TRBV7-2 and TRBJ2-5, with D perhaps matching TRBD2 (6 bases). The V end was cut by 1 base, the J end by 1 base, with 10 bases between. This CDR3 has 15 amino acids. Germline values: CDR1 SGHTA, CDR2 FQGNSA. CDR3 nucleotides: TGTGCCAGCAGCTTAGACGGGGGAAGCCAAGAGACCCAGTACTTC. It encodes CASSLDGGSQETQYF.

This chain connects TRBV12-3 or TRBV12-4 to TRBJ1-6; D possibly corresponds to TRBD1 (5 bases). V lost 6 bases and J lost 10, with 10 bases in between. The CDR3 covers 12 residues. The CDR3 protein is CASRGDYSPLHF. The CDR3 DNA reads as TGTGCCAGCAGAGGGGACTACTCACCCCTCCACTTT.

With regard to this clonotype: Germline is not matched at one junction end, which may reflect a read error. The genes are TRBV2 and TRBJ2-7; maybe TRBD2 (6 bases). Germline V gene sequence: CDR1 SNHLY, CDR2 FYNNEI. The CDR3 loop spans 17 amino acids. CDR3 sequence: CAGSEPSNSGSSYEQYF. In DNA, the CDR3 is TGTGCCGGCAGTGAACCGTCAAATAGCGGAAGCTCCTACGAGCAGTACTTC.

This clonotype was counted a few times. The rearrangement joins TRBV24-1 to TRBJ2-2; tentatively, D is TRBD1 (5 bases). In germline, CDR1 is KGHDR, CDR2 SFDVKD. V was shortened by 0 bases and J by 7 bases, with 8 bases between the two germline ends. The CDR3 sequence is 14 residues long. The CDR3 spells CATSDLATVGELFF. DNA of the CDR3: TGTGCCACCAGTGATTTGGCGACAGTCGGGGAGCTGTTTTTT.

This chain links TRBV11-2 with TRBJ2-5; no definite D call. V was shortened by 5 bases and J by 5 bases, with 15 bases between the two germline ends. The germline gives CDR1 SGHAT, CDR2 FQNNGV. CDR3 length: 14 amino acids. This chain's CDR3 is CASSHLSSEETQYF. The CDR3 bases are TGTGCCAGCAGCCACCTTTCTTCAGAGGAGACCCAGTACTTC.

In its sample, this clonotype was seen many times. The chain employs TRBV9 and TRBJ1-1; D is unresolved. Germline assignment: CDR1 SGDLS and CDR2 YYNGEE. The V end was cut by 2 bases, the J end by 8 bases, with 16 bases between. CDR3 length: 14 residues. CDR3 loop: CASSVTAEFSEAFF. The CDR3 DNA reads as TGTGCCAGCAGCGTGACCGCAGAATTCTCCGAAGCTTTCTTT.

In DNA, the CDR3 is TGTGCCAGCAGTCAAACCGGGACCGGCGAGCAGTACTTC. Its protein product is CASSQTGTGEQYF. This chain links TRBV27 with TRBJ2-7; D possibly matches TRBD1 or TRBD2 (5 bases each). The CDR3 has 13 amino acids. Germline loops: CDR1 MNHEY, CDR2 SMNVEV (reference sequence). V dropped 5 bases and J dropped 6 bases, with 14 bases sitting between them.

There are a few counts of this clonotype. The chain links TRBV7-8 to TRBJ1-6; TRBD1 agrees at 12 bases. Germline-derived CDR1 and CDR2 are SGHVS and FQNEAQ. CDR3 length equals 16 residues. Trimming removed 6 bases from V and 7 bases from J; junction bases left unmatched: 7. The CDR3 DNA follows: TGTGCCAGCAGTTACAGGGGACAGGGGGCGAATTCACCCCTCCACTTT. This encodes CASSYRGQGANSPLHF. Using reference TRBV7-8 and TRBJ1-6 for the parts outside the CDR3, the full variable domain is GAGVSQSPRYKVAKRGQDVALRCDPISGHVSLFWYQQALGQGPEFLTYFQNEAQLDKSGLPSDRFFAERPEGSVSTLKIQRTQQEDSAVYLCASSYRGQGANSPLHFGNGTRLTVT.

The genes are TRBV29-1 and TRBJ2-7; the match to TRBD2 covers 7 bases. Germline-derived CDR1 and CDR2 are SQVTM and ANQGSEA. The CDR3 covers 11 residues. V shed 8 bases, J shed 10 bases, and the junction held 11 bases outside the gene matches. The CDR3 coding sequence is TGCAGCTTAGGGCGGGAGCAAGTCCAGTACTTC. Its translation: CSLGREQVQYF.

The rearrangement uses TRBV25-1 and TRBJ2-7; weak D call: TRBD2 (5 bases). Germline V gene lookup returns CDR1 MGHDK and CDR2 SYGVNS. The V end lost 8 bases, the J end lost 2 bases, and 19 bases lay between the germline ends. CDR3 length: 15 amino acids. The CDR3 region is CASQDYMDQPYEQYF. Here the CDR3 DNA reads TGTGCCAGCCAAGACTACATGGACCAGCCCTACGAGCAGTACTTC.

As regards this clonotype: Because the CDR3's place on the DNA is in doubt, the DNA is left out and the CDR3 is given as listed by TCRdb. The rearrangement joins TRBV12-3 or TRBV12-4 to TRBJ2-5; the table's D call TRBD1 went unverified against the DNA. 19 amino acids form the CDR3, both terminal residues included. The CDR3 sequence: CASSLQGDGYTFGSGTQYF.

V gene TRBV11-2 combines with J gene TRBJ2-2, with TRBD1 matching 9 bases. There are 13 residues in the CDR3. With 4 bases clipped from V and 9 bases from J, the junction kept 3 bases outside the gene matches. Germline CDR1 and CDR2: SGHAT and FQNNGV. The CDR3 bases are TGTGCCAGCAGCTCAGGACAGGGGTGGGAGCTGTTTTTT. As protein: CASSSGQGWELFF.

This chain links TRBV5-1 with TRBJ2-5, with 8 bases fitting TRBD1. There are 15 residues in the CDR3. The V gene's germline CDR1 is SGHRS and CDR2 YFSETQ. V shed 2 bases, J shed 2 bases, and the junction held 5 bases outside the gene matches. For the CDR3, the DNA is TGCGCCAGCAGCTTAGACAACAGGGGGCAAGAGACCCAGTACTTC. Residues: CASSLDNRGQETQYF.

The sample holds many counts of this clonotype. The gene calls are TRBV29-1 and TRBJ2-7; D is unclear. The CDR3 is made up of 12 amino acids. V was pared by 5 bases and J by 3 bases, with 11 bases between. Germline V gives CDR1 SQVTM, CDR2 ANQGSEA. CDR3 residues: CSVRPGSYEQYF. CDR3 bases: TGCAGCGTTCGCCCAGGAAGCTACGAGCAGTACTTC.

The chain carries TRBV13 and TRBJ2-7; weak D call: TRBD2 (5 bases). Trimming shortened V by 4 bases and J by 5 bases, and 15 bases separated the two germline ends. This CDR3 contains 14 residues. Germline V CDR1 and CDR2: PRHDT, FYEKMQ (reference sequence). The DNA of the CDR3 is TGTGCCAGCAGCTCGGGCAGAGGGCCTAACGAGCAGTACTTC. This translates into CASSSGRGPNEQYF.

In its sample, this clonotype was seen a few times. V is TRBV7-9 and J is TRBJ2-2, with 8 bases aligning to TRBD2. J lost 5 bases, V lost 1 base, and 6 bases had no gene match. Germline-derived CDR1 and CDR2 are SEHNR and FQNEAQ (reference sequence). This CDR3 has 16 amino acids. CDR3 sequence: CASSLVAGGRTGELFF. CDR3 nucleotides: TGTGCCAGCAGCTTAGTTGCGGGGGGACGAACCGGGGAGCTGTTTTTT.

V and J are TRBV2 and TRBJ2-5, with 8 positions matching TRBD1. Germline V CDR1 and CDR2: SNHLY, FYNNEI. The CDR3 loop spans 12 amino acids. Trimming took 6 bases from V and 4 from J; bases not matched to a gene: 1. The CDR3: CASRDRAETQYF. CDR3 sequence (DNA): TGTGCCAGCAGGGACAGGGCAGAGACCCAGTACTTC.

In this sample, this clonotype turned up many times. This chain connects TRBV7-2 to TRBJ2-5, with D tentatively TRBD1 or TRBD2 (6 bases each). Germline CDR1 is SGHTA and CDR2 is FQGNSA. V was cut by 2 bases and J by 4 bases, with 11 bases left in between. This CDR3 has 14 residues. CDR3 amino acids: CASSLSGGAETQYF. The CDR3 DNA follows: TGTGCCAGCAGCTTATCCGGGGGCGCAGAGACCCAGTACTTC.

This rearrangement joins TRBV20-1 to TRBJ1-6; 9 nucleotides align to TRBD1. CDR1 is DFQATT, CDR2 SNEGSKA, per germline (reference sequence). V lost 0 bases and J lost 12; bases outside the gene matches: 12. The CDR3 is made up of 16 amino acids. CDR3 residues: CSARDTRGQGWLPLHF. In nucleotides, the CDR3 is TGCAGTGCTAGAGATACAAGGGGACAGGGTTGGTTACCCCTCCACTTT.

This clonotype was counted only a few times. The J gene is TRBJ2-5, the V gene TRBV11-2; TRBD1 is a possible D gene (5 bases). CDR1 is SGHAT and CDR2 is FQNNGV in the germline V gene. V lost 5 bases to trimming and J lost 2 bases, with 18 bases between them. The length of the CDR3 is 16 residues. The CDR3 nucleotides are TGTGCCAGCAGCGCTCGGCGGACATTTAATCAAGAGACCCAGTACTTC. Translated: CASSARRTFNQETQYF.

This clonotype was recorded at least ten times. The chain couples TRBV7-2 to TRBJ1-5; the D gene is possibly TRBD1 (5 bases). Germline loops: CDR1 SGHTA, CDR2 FQGNSA. Trimming left V 5 bases short and J 3 bases short, with 11 bases between. The CDR3 is 14 amino acids. The CDR3 sequence is CASSRDGPNQPQHF. The DNA for the CDR3 is TGTGCCAGCAGCCGGGACGGACCCAATCAGCCCCAGCATTTT.

The chain carries TRBV7-2 and TRBJ2-7, with 8 bases identical to TRBD1. The CDR3 sequence is 12 residues long. Germline CDR1 SGHTA, CDR2 FQGNSA. J was trimmed by 11 bases and V by 6 bases; bases with no gene match: 9. Written as DNA, the CDR3 is TGTGCCAGCAGTCAGCAGGGGGCAGGGGAGTACTTC. It translates to CASSQQGAGEYF. Variable domain in full (rest from reference TRBV7-2 and TRBJ2-7): GAGVSQSPSNKVTEKGKDVELRCDPISGHTALYWYRQSLGQGLEFLIYFQGNSAPDKSGLPSDRFSAERTGGSVSTLTIQRTQQEDSAVYLCASSQQGAGEYFGPGTRLTVT.

J is TRBJ1-1 and V is TRBV19; D ambiguous. Trimming removed 7 bases at V and 8 bases at J, with 14 bases between. Germline loops: CDR1 LNHDA, CDR2 SQIVND (reference sequence). The CDR3 has 12 residues. The CDR3 is CASTSTGYEAFF. CDR3 coding DNA: TGTGCCAGTACCTCGACGGGTTACGAAGCTTTCTTT.

The chain combines TRBV7-9 with TRBJ2-5; the match to TRBD1 covers 8 bases. Germline V gene sequence: CDR1 SEHNR, CDR2 FQNEAQ (reference sequence). The CDR3 totals 17 residues. The V and J ends lost 4 bases and 7 bases, in that order; junction bases with no gene match: 17. CDR3 DNA sequence: TGTGCCAGCAGCTCGTCTCCGGGACAGGTCCAAGAGGGGACCCAGTACTTC. This codes for CASSSSPGQVQEGTQYF.

As for this clonotype: No conserved phenylalanine or tryptophan ends this CDR3, so it is likely a read error. The genes are TRBV7-7 and TRBJ2-5; D ambiguous. In germline, CDR1 is SSHAT, CDR2 FNYEAQ (reference sequence). The CDR3 is made up of 14 amino acids. The CDR3 loop is CASSLGRGQETQYL. DNA for the CDR3: TGTGCTAGCAGCTTAGGGCGAGGACAAGAGACCCAGTACCTC.